What follows are 28 T cell receptor beta chains derived from one specimen sequenced in a study of T-cell memory formation after mild COVID-19. TCRdb ran MiXCR on the 5' RACE reads and lists one entry per CDR3 protein. Found here are 500,000 to 650,000 distinct CDR3 sequences, roughly 20% of them singletons; the top ten hold 8.4%. The material sequenced was PBMCs or a T cell subset sorted from them (not recorded which). These receptor sequences come from an adult woman who had mild COVID-19 (a few samples of this study predate the infection). Cell type and time point are not known.

This clonotype was observed a few times. This rearrangement joins TRBV7-2 to TRBJ1-5, with D hard to call. The CDR3 contains 13 residues. Germline lookup yields CDR1 SGHTA and CDR2 FQGNSA. Trimming cost V 5 bases and J 4 bases, with 9 bases left between them. This chain's CDR3 is CASSTRDNQPQHF. DNA for the CDR3: TGTGCCAGCAGCACACGGGATAATCAGCCCCAGCATTTT.

V is TRBV5-1 and J is TRBJ2-3, with 12 positions matching TRBD2. V was pared by 0 bases and J by 3 bases, with 2 bases of the junction left unmatched. The germline CDR1 and CDR2 sequences are SGHRS and YFSETQ. CDR3 length equals 16 residues. The CDR3 is CASSLATSGGTDTQYF. Written as DNA, the CDR3 is TGCGCCAGCAGCTTGGCGACTAGCGGGGGAACAGATACGCAGTATTTT.

The chain uses TRBV4-3 and TRBJ2-3, with 15 bases that match TRBD2. Germline CDR1 is LGHNA and CDR2 is YSLEER. Germline trimming cut 0 bases from V and 5 bases from J; bases unmatched to any gene: 0. The CDR3 contains 16 residues. The CDR3 coding sequence is TGCGCCAGCAGCCAAGAGGGACTAGCGGGAGGAGATACGCAGTATTTT. This gives the protein CASSQEGLAGGDTQYF.

This clonotype was picked up a small number of times. The chain uses TRBV10-3 and TRBJ2-5; D is ambiguous. CDR1 is ENHRY, CDR2 SYGVKD, per germline. The CDR3 runs to 14 residues. V lost 0 bases, J lost 5 bases, and 10 bases lay in between. CDR3 DNA: TGTGCCATCAGTGAGTCAGAAAGTCGGGAGACCCAGTACTTC. Translation gives CAISESESRETQYF.

The chain couples TRBV4-1 to TRBJ2-1, with D maybe TRBD1 (5 bases). Trimming removed 0 bases at V and 10 bases at J, with 13 bases between. Germline lookup yields CDR1 MGHRA and CDR2 YSYEKL. CDR3 size: 14 residues. The CDR3 DNA follows: TGCGCCAGCAGCCAAGACAGGGTGGGAAGAGAGCAGTTCTTC. Protein: CASSQDRVGREQFF.

This clonotype has a single count. The CDR3, as DNA: TGTGCCAGCAGTGCCCCAGGGGAGCGGTTAGGAGAGACCCAGTACTTC. Protein: CASSAPGERLGETQYF. V is TRBV25-1 and J is TRBJ2-5; the D gene is possibly TRBD1 (6 bases). CDR1 and CDR2 (germline): MGHDK, SYGVNS. This CDR3 contains 16 residues. V was trimmed by 4 bases and J by 4 bases, leaving 19 bases between them. Combining the CDR3 with reference TRBV25-1 and TRBJ2-5 gives the whole variable domain EADIYQTPRYLVIGTGKKITLECSQTMGHDKMYWYQQDPGMELHLIHYSYGVNSTEKGDLSSESTVSRIRTEHFPLTLESARPSHTSQYLCASSAPGERLGETQYFGPGTRLLVL.

In its sample, this clonotype was seen a few times. This chain connects TRBV6-5 to TRBJ1-2, with D maybe TRBD1 (6 bases). The CDR3 sequence is 13 residues long. CDR1 and CDR2 (germline): MNHEY, SVGAGI. Trimming stripped 2 bases from V and 8 bases from J, with 12 bases between. CDR3 sequence reads: CASSYGPGEGYTF. The CDR3 nucleotides are TGTGCCAGCAGTTACGGGCCAGGGGAGGGCTACACCTTC.

This clonotype has just a few counts. The J gene is TRBJ2-1, the V gene TRBV9; D may be TRBD2 (5 bases). CDR3 length equals 14 residues. With 4 bases removed from V and 8 bases from J, the gap between germline ends came to 16 bases. Per germline, CDR1 SGDLS and CDR2 YYNGEE. CDR3 protein: CASSLPPEADEQFF. The CDR3 DNA sequence: TGTGCCAGCAGCCTACCCCCGGAGGCCGATGAGCAGTTCTTC.

The CDR3: CATRSGDTEAFF. CDR3 DNA: TGTGCCACCAGGTCTGGAGACACTGAAGCTTTCTTT. The J gene is TRBJ1-1, the V gene TRBV24-1, with D unclear. In germline, CDR1 is KGHDR, CDR2 SFDVKD. The CDR3 runs 12 residues. V lost 7 bases, J lost 3 bases, and 8 bases lay in between.

This clonotype was counted only a few times. The chain carries TRBV7-8 and TRBJ2-5, with D possibly being TRBD2 (6 bases). The CDR3 spans 16 residues. With 5 bases removed from V and 2 bases from J, the gap between germline ends came to 18 bases. Per germline, CDR1 SGHVS and CDR2 FQNEAQ. The CDR3 DNA is TGTGCCAGCAGCCCCCTCGGGCGCGGGGTACAAGAGACCCAGTACTTC. Translating gives CASSPLGRGVQETQYF.

V usage is TRBV9 and J usage is TRBJ2-3, with TRBD2 matching 10 bases. After removal of 0 bases from V and 5 bases from J, the junction contained 6 bases not matched to a gene. Germline V lookup: CDR1 SGDLS, CDR2 YYNGEE. The CDR3 has 16 residues. CDR3 loop: CASSVGAGGRRDTQYF. In DNA, the CDR3 is TGTGCCAGCAGCGTAGGAGCGGGAGGGAGAAGAGATACGCAGTATTTT.

The V gene is TRBV30, the J gene TRBJ1-4; D call uncertain. Trimming took off 0 bases at V and 8 bases at J, with 7 bases between the two ends. This CDR3 has 12 amino acids. Per the germline V gene, CDR1 is GTSNPN and CDR2 is SVGIG (reference sequence). The CDR3 sequence: CAWSVLREKLFF. The CDR3 DNA reads TGTGCCTGGAGTGTACTAAGGGAAAAACTGTTTTTT.

The rearrangement joins TRBV15 to TRBJ1-2; TRBD1 is a possible D gene (5 bases). The CDR3 is made up of 12 amino acids. The ends were cut back, 0 bases at V and 8 bases at J, with 7 bases in the middle. CDR1 and CDR2 from the germline V gene are LNHNV and YYDKDF (reference sequence). CDR3 region: CATSRDGGGYTF. The CDR3 bases are TGTGCCACCAGCAGAGATGGGGGGGGCTACACCTTC.

The genes are TRBV12-3 or TRBV12-4 and TRBJ2-7; no clear D. V was cut by 6 bases and J by 4 bases, with 7 bases left in between. The CDR3 length is 11 residues. The CDR3 DNA reads TGTGCCAGCAGGAACCAATACGAGCAGTACTTC. This translates into CASRNQYEQYF.

The sample holds a few counts of this clonotype. The rearrangement links TRBV12-3 or TRBV12-4 to TRBJ2-6; 7 positions agree with TRBD1. Losses at the gene ends were 8 bases for V and 0 bases for J; bases not matched to a gene: 10. This CDR3 region has 17 residues. The DNA of the CDR3 is TGTGCCAGCGAAACCGGGACAGTATACTCTGGGGCCAACGTCCTGACTTTC. This codes for CASETGTVYSGANVLTF.

This rearrangement joins TRBV20-1 to TRBJ2-3; tentatively, D is TRBD2 (6 bases). CDR1 and CDR2 from the germline V gene are DFQATT and SNEGSKA (reference sequence). Trimming took off 6 bases at V and 4 bases at J, with 11 bases between the two ends. The CDR3 length is 12 residues. This CDR3 reads CSALRGSDTQYF. The CDR3, as DNA: TGCAGTGCCCTCCGGGGGTCAGATACGCAGTATTTT.

The chain has TRBV12-3 or TRBV12-4 and TRBJ1-6; unclear D gene. Trimming stripped 2 bases from V and 6 bases from J, with 5 bases between. The CDR3 runs 13 residues. CDR3 nucleotides: TGTGCCAGCAGTTTACAGCTTAATTCACCCCTCCACTTT. Translation: CASSLQLNSPLHF.

There are many counts of this clonotype. The rearrangement links TRBV11-3 to TRBJ1-1; 7 bases match TRBD1. Germline CDR1 is SGHNT and CDR2 is YENEEA. The CDR3 sequence is 14 residues long. V trimming: 3 bases; J trimming: 10 bases; junction bases outside the gene matches: 11. CDR3 sequence: CASSLRTGLGGAFF. As DNA, the CDR3 is TGTGCCAGCAGCTTGCGGACAGGCCTAGGTGGAGCTTTCTTT.

This rearrangement joins TRBV12-3 or TRBV12-4 to TRBJ1-2, with D tentatively TRBD1 (6 bases). Trimming left V 1 base short and J 6 bases short, with 9 bases between. CDR3 length: 13 residues. The CDR3 region has the DNA TGTGCCAGCAGTTTAGACAGGGAGCATGGCTACACCTTC. It encodes CASSLDREHGYTF.

This clonotype was observed at least ten times. This chain links TRBV19 with TRBJ2-3; 11 nucleotides agree with TRBD2. Germline V gene lookup returns CDR1 LNHDA and CDR2 SQIVND (reference sequence). The CDR3 contains 16 residues. The V and J ends lost 4 bases and 5 bases, in that order; junction bases with no gene match: 8. Here the CDR3 reads CASSKLAGAREDTQYF. The CDR3 bases are TGTGCCAGTAGTAAACTAGCGGGGGCCCGGGAAGATACGCAGTATTTT.

The V and J genes are TRBV7-9 and TRBJ2-7; D may be TRBD2 (5 bases). The germline V and J ends were trimmed by 2 bases and 3 bases, with 14 bases remaining between them. Germline values: CDR1 SEHNR, CDR2 FQNEAQ (reference sequence). The CDR3 length is 15 residues. The CDR3 DNA reads TGTGCCAGCAGCTTAACCTCGCTAGACTACTACGAGCAGTACTTC. It encodes CASSLTSLDYYEQYF.

This chain joins TRBV6-5 and TRBJ2-7, with a tentative D call TRBD1 (6 bases). CDR3 length equals 13 residues. Germline V gene lookup returns CDR1 MNHEY and CDR2 SVGAGI. Trimming took 4 bases from V and 6 from J, leaving 13 bases between them. CDR3 coding DNA: TGTGCCAGCAGTTCTAGACAGGCAGGCGAGCAGTACTTC. The encoded protein is CASSSRQAGEQYF.

This clonotype was picked up a small number of times. This sequence joins TRBV5-1 and TRBJ2-7; 13 bases align to TRBD2. V lost 2 bases and J lost 2; bases outside the gene matches: 4. Germline assignment: CDR1 SGHRS and CDR2 YFSETQ. The CDR3 contains 16 residues. For the CDR3, the DNA is TGCGCCAGCAGCTTAGGGACTAGCGGGACTCCCTACGAGCAGTACTTC. Protein: CASSLGTSGTPYEQYF.

The table lists this clonotype with a few counts. The chain has TRBV7-8 and TRBJ2-7; no definite D call. The CDR3 has 12 residues. V lost 5 bases to trimming and J lost 3 bases, with 8 bases between them. CDR1 and CDR2 (germline): SGHVS, FQNEAQ. In DNA, the CDR3 is TGTGCCAGCAGCCCCTACGGCTACGAGCAGTACTTC. It is translated as CASSPYGYEQYF.

The chain couples TRBV12-3 or TRBV12-4 to TRBJ1-5; 12 positions agree with TRBD1. Trimming removed 5 bases from V and 5 bases from J; junction bases left unmatched: 10. CDR3 length equals 17 residues. The DNA for the CDR3 is TGTGCCAGCAGTCCCCCGGGACAGGGGGCGCGGCATCAGCCCCAGCATTTT. The encoded protein is CASSPPGQGARHQPQHF.

This clonotype showed up just a few times. The chain links TRBV2 to TRBJ2-5; the D gene is possibly TRBD2 (7 bases). Trimming left V 7 bases short and J 5 bases short, with 14 bases between. The CDR3 runs 13 residues. Germline V gene sequence: CDR1 SNHLY, CDR2 FYNNEI. Here the CDR3 DNA reads TGTGCCAGCAAAACAGGGCGGGGGGAGACCCAGTACTTC. Amino acids: CASKTGRGETQYF.

This chain uses TRBV9 with TRBJ2-3; D may match TRBD1 or TRBD2 (5 bases each). This CDR3 region has 15 residues. The V gene's germline CDR1 is SGDLS and CDR2 YYNGEE. V was clipped by 4 bases and J by 1 base, with 13 bases between them. CDR3 amino acids: CASSLPRGRTDTQYF. CDR3 in DNA: TGTGCCAGCAGCCTCCCTCGGGGACGCACAGATACGCAGTATTTT.

V is TRBV24-1 and J is TRBJ2-7; 9 nucleotides align to TRBD1. This CDR3 contains 16 residues. V gave up 4 bases and J gave up 1 base; unmatched junction bases: 7. Germline-derived CDR1 and CDR2 are KGHDR and SFDVKD. The CDR3 nucleotides are TGTGCCACCAGTGACTCGGCCGGGACAGGGTCCTACGAGCAGTACTTC. It yields the protein CATSDSAGTGSYEQYF.